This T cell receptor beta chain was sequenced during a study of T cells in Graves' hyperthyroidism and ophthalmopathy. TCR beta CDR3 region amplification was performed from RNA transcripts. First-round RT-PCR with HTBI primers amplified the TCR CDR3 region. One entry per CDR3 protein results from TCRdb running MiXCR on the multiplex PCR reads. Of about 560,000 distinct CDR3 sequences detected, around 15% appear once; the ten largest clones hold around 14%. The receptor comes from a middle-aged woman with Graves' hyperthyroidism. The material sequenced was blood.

The CDR3 sequence: CASSLSTGVNTEAFF. In DNA, the CDR3 is TGTGCCAGCAGCCTCTCTACAGGGGTGAACACTGAAGCTTTCTTT. The V and J genes are TRBV7-2 and TRBJ1-1; TRBD1 matches 7 bases. Looked up from germline, CDR1 is SGHTA and CDR2 is FQGNSA. The V gene end was trimmed by 5 bases and the J gene end by 0 bases; junction bases not matched to a gene: 6. The CDR3 consists of 15 residues.